These 14 T cell receptor beta chains were sequenced from one sample in a study of cytomegalovirus exposure and HLA in healthy donors. The PCR ran on 60 Vbeta and 13 Jbeta primers. Sequencing used immunoSEQ multiplex PCR; TCRdb keeps in-frame clones, though not all of them. The top ten clones hold 3.4% of a sample with fewer than 250,000 clones, 81% of them seen once. The sequencing input was PBMCs. The receptors stem from a man aged 40-50 years in good health and CMV-seropositive.

The chain employs TRBV6-5 and TRBJ1-6; no reliable D call. The CDR3 has 15 residues. Between the trimmed V and J ends, which lost 5 bases and 3 bases, there was a span of 11 bases. Looked up from germline, CDR1 is MNHEY and CDR2 is SVGAGI. CDR3 coding DNA: TGTGCCAGCAGTCACAGACATAACTATAATTCACCCCTCCACTTT. It is translated as CASSHRHNYNSPLHF.

The chain recombines TRBV30 with TRBJ2-5, with no clear D. The CDR3 is made up of 13 amino acids. Germline V gives CDR1 GTSNPN, CDR2 SVGIG (reference sequence). The ends were cut back, 3 bases at V and 5 bases at J, with 13 bases in the middle. As DNA, the CDR3 is TGTGCCTGGAGCGGTTCTTCACGGGAGACCCAGTACTTC. This encodes CAWSGSSRETQYF.

The chain recombines TRBV7-2 with TRBJ2-3; possible D gene TRBD1, 6 bases. CDR1 and CDR2 (germline): SGHTA, FQGNSA. Trimming stripped 5 bases from V and 2 bases from J, with 11 bases between. The CDR3 is made up of 14 amino acids. The CDR3 here is CASSPGQTTDTQYF. CDR3 DNA: TGTGCCAGCAGCCCTGGACAGACCACAGATACGCAGTATTTT.

This chain uses TRBV13 with TRBJ1-1; D perhaps matches TRBD1 (5 bases). The V and J ends lost 5 bases and 0 bases respectively, with 13 bases between them. This CDR3 spans 15 amino acids. Per germline, CDR1 PRHDT and CDR2 FYEKMQ (reference sequence). CDR3 DNA sequence: TGTGCCAGCAGCCGTTGGCGACAGATGAACACTGAAGCTTTCTTT. It yields the protein CASSRWRQMNTEAFF. The complete variable domain, with remaining parts taken from reference TRBV13 and TRBJ1-1, reads AAGVIQSPRHLIKEKRETATLKCYPIPRHDTVYWYQQGPGQDPQFLISFYEKMQSDKGSIPDRFSAQQFSDYHSELNMSSLELGDSALYFCASSRWRQMNTEAFFGQGTRLTVV.

This clone was seen more than once but under ten times. This chain uses TRBV6-1 with TRBJ2-7; 11 bases map to TRBD1. With V trimmed by 1 base and J by 2 bases, 4 bases remained unmatched. The V gene's germline CDR1 is MNHNS and CDR2 SASEGT. This CDR3 comprises 16 residues. In nucleotides, the CDR3 is TGTGCCAGCAGTGAAGGGGCGGGACAGGGGGCCTACGAGCAGTACTTC. It is translated as CASSEGAGQGAYEQYF.

The chain couples TRBV10-3 to TRBJ2-3; the D gene is possibly TRBD2 (6 bases). Trimming removed 4 bases from V and 1 base from J, with 12 bases in between. The CDR3 contains 15 residues. The germline V gene has CDR1 ENHRY and CDR2 SYGVKD. The CDR3 region is CAISGNTGGTDTQYF. The CDR3 DNA reads as TGTGCCATCAGTGGAAATACGGGGGGCACAGATACGCAGTATTTT.

The chain combines TRBV7-6 with TRBJ2-7; D remains unclear. The CDR3 runs 15 residues. Germline V gene lookup returns CDR1 SGHVS and CDR2 FNYEAQ. V was pared by 2 bases and J by 0 bases, with 11 bases between. The CDR3, as DNA: TGTGCCAGCAGCTTATCGGCGGAGAGCTCCTACGAGCAGTACTTC. Amino acid sequence: CASSLSAESSYEQYF.

This rearrangement joins TRBV19 to TRBJ1-4, with D possibly matching TRBD1 (5 bases). Germline CDR1 and CDR2: LNHDA and SQIVND (reference sequence). Trimming took off 4 bases at V and 0 bases at J, with 12 bases between the two ends. This CDR3 contains 16 residues. Written as DNA, the CDR3 is TGTGCCAGTAGTAAGGGGCAGGCGACAACTAATGAAAAACTGTTTTTT. As protein: CASSKGQATTNEKLFF.

This chain uses TRBV9 with TRBJ2-3; TRBD1 matches at 7 bases. This CDR3 spans 15 amino acids. After removal of 0 bases from V and 1 base from J, the junction contained 2 bases not matched to a gene. Germline V gene data show CDR1 as SGDLS and CDR2 as YYNGEE. The CDR3 nucleotides read TGTGCCAGCAGCGTAGATACAGGGGGCACAGATACGCAGTATTTT. Translating it yields CASSVDTGGTDTQYF.

The chain employs TRBV7-6 and TRBJ1-4, with TRBD1 matching over 9 bases. The germline CDR1 and CDR2 sequences are SGHVS and FNYEAQ. The CDR3 has 15 residues. V dropped 5 bases and J dropped 3; count of bases not matched to a gene: 4. This chain's CDR3 is CASSLDRGANEKLFF. The DNA for the CDR3 is TGTGCCAGCAGCCTAGACAGGGGGGCTAATGAAAAACTGTTTTTT. Supplemented by reference TRBV7-6 and TRBJ1-4, the full variable domain reads GAGVSQSPRYKVTKRGQDVALRCDPISGHVSLYWYRQALGQGPEFLTYFNYEAQQDKSGLPNDRFSAERPEGSISTLTIQRTEQRDSAMYRCASSLDRGANEKLFFGSGTQLSVL.

The chain carries TRBV5-1 and TRBJ2-1; 8 positions match TRBD2. The CDR3 has 15 amino acids. J lost 2 bases, V lost 4 bases, and 5 bases had no gene match. CDR1 and CDR2 from the germline V gene are SGHRS and YFSETQ. For the CDR3, the DNA is TGCGCCAGCAGCCCGAGCGGGGGTACCTACAATGAGCAGTTCTTC. Amino acid sequence: CASSPSGGTYNEQFF.

This rearrangement joins TRBV6-1 to TRBJ2-7; tentatively, D is TRBD2 (6 bases). The CDR3 is 11 residues long. V was clipped by 7 bases and J by 3 bases, with 7 bases between them. Germline CDR1 and CDR2: MNHNS and SASEGT. The CDR3 is CASNSGYEQYF. CDR3 sequence (DNA): TGTGCCAGCAATAGCGGCTACGAGCAGTACTTC.

V gene TRBV9 combines with J gene TRBJ1-5; the D is unclear. CDR1 is SGDLS and CDR2 is YYNGEE in the germline V gene. The CDR3 runs 15 residues. V was trimmed by 0 bases and J by 0 bases, leaving 7 bases between them. The CDR3 sequence: CASSVDSYSNQPQHF. DNA of the CDR3: TGTGCCAGCAGCGTAGACAGCTATAGCAATCAGCCCCAGCATTTT. The full variable domain, completed using reference TRBV9 and TRBJ1-5, is DSGVTQTPKHLITATGQRVTLRCSPRSGDLSVYWYQQSLDQGLQFLIQYYNGEERAKGNILERFSAQQFPDLHSELNLSSLELGDSALYFCASSVDSYSNQPQHFGDGTRLSIL.

A single count supports this clone. The rearrangement joins TRBV5-1 to TRBJ1-2; 7 nucleotides line up with TRBD1. This CDR3 has 14 amino acids. CDR1 is SGHRS, CDR2 YFSETQ, per germline. Trimming removed 3 bases from V and 2 bases from J; junction bases left unmatched: 4. The CDR3 region is CASSSETGNYGYTF. In DNA form, the CDR3 reads TGCGCCAGCAGCTCGGAGACAGGGAACTATGGCTACACCTTC. Combining the CDR3 with reference TRBV5-1 and TRBJ1-2 gives the whole variable domain KAGVTQTPRYLIKTRGQQVTLSCSPISGHRSVSWYQQTPGQGLQFLFEYFSETQRNKGNFPGRFSGRQFSNSRSEMNVSTLELGDSALYLCASSSETGNYGYTFGSGTRLTVV.